A single T cell receptor (beta chain) is shown here with its context. Its antigen is as yet unknown. Positive CCR7 selection of CD45RO-negative cells yielded the naive CD8 cells, and terminally differentiated effector memory CD45RA+ cells were excluded. Measured with immunoSEQ multiplex PCR; TCRdb has only the in-frame clones, and not every one. This table has hundreds of thousands of clones, approximately 96% appearing once. The sample originates from a study of shared clonotypes between healthy human individuals. Findings of the study overall: Among non-shared clonotypes, generation probabilities were lower than among those shared by all four donors.

Sequencing was done on a sample of naive CD8+ T cells sorted from blood. The origin of this receptor is a young woman in good health.

The CDR3 bases are TGTGCCAGCAGCGTGACAGGGGGAAGGACAGATACGCAGTATTTT. It specifies CASSVTGGRTDTQYF. This sequence joins TRBV7-3 and TRBJ2-3; 9 bases are shared with TRBD1. The CDR3 sequence is 15 residues long. Germline-derived CDR1 and CDR2 are SGHTA and FQGTGA. V was clipped by 5 bases and J by 3 bases; unmatched bases: 6.